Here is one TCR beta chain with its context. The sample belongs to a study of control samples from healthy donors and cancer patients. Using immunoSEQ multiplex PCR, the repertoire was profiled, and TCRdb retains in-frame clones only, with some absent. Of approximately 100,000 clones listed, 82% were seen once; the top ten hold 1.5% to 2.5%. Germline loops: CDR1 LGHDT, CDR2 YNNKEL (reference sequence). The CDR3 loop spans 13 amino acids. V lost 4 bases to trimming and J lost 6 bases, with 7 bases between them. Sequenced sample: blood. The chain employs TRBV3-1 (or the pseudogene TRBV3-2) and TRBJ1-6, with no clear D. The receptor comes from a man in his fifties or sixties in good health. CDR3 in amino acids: CASSPILNSPLHF. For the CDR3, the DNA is TGTGCCAGCAGCCCGATACTTAATTCACCCCTCCACTTT.